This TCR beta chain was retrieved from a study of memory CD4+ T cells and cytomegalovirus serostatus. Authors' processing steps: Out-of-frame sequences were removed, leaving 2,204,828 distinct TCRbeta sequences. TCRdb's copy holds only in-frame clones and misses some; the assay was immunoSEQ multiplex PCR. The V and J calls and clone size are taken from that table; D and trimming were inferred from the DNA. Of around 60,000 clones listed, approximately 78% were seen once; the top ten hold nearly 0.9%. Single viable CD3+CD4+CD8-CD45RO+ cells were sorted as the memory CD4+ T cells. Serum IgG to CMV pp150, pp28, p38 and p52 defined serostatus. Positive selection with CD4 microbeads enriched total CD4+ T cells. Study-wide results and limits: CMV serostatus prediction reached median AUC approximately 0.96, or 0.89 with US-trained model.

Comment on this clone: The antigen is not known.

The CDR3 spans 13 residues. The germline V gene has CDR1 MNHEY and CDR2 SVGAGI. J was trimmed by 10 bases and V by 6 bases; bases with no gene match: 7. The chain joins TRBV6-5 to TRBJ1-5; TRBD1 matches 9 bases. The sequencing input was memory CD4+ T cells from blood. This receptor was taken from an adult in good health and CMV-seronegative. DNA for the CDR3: TGTGCCAGCAGGGGACAGGGACGGTATCCCCAGCATTTT. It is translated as CASRGQGRYPQHF.